One and the same sample provided the 17 T cell receptor beta chains below, sequenced in a study of T cells in Graves' hyperthyroidism and ophthalmopathy. Amplified regions were TCR beta CDR3 sequences from RNA transcripts. With the HTBI primer set, the TCR CDR3 went through a first round of RT-PCR. A single record per CDR3 protein comes from TCRdb applying MiXCR to the multiplex PCR reads. The sample contains some 400,000 distinct CDR3 sequences, about 14% of which appear only once. The specimen sequenced was blood. The receptors here all came from a man aged 25-45 years with Graves' hyperthyroidism that later progressed to Graves' ophthalmopathy.

The chain carries TRBV29-1 and TRBJ1-1; no firm D call. CDR3 length equals 12 residues. Germline CDR1 and CDR2: SQVTM and ANQGSEA. V was shortened by 7 bases and J by 0 bases, with 9 bases between the two germline ends. The CDR3 protein is CSEGGLNTEAFF. The CDR3 bases are TGCAGCGAGGGAGGATTGAACACTGAAGCTTTCTTT.

This clonotype was seen repeatedly, ten times or more. The CDR3 nucleotides are TGTGCCAGCAGTCTACAGGGGCCTTGGGAGACCCAGTACTTC. It specifies CASSLQGPWETQYF. The rearrangement uses TRBV27 and TRBJ2-5, with 7 bases lining up with TRBD1. V lost 5 bases and J lost 5; bases outside the gene matches: 8. This CDR3 region has 14 residues. Germline-derived CDR1 and CDR2 are MNHEY and SMNVEV (reference sequence).

This clonotype was observed a few times. The J gene is TRBJ2-7, the V gene TRBV6-1, with 9 bases fitting TRBD2. V lost 6 bases and J lost 3; bases outside the gene matches: 9. Per the germline V gene, CDR1 is MNHNS and CDR2 is SASEGT. This CDR3 region has 15 residues. CDR3 residues: CASRPQLRGGYEQYF. Written as DNA, the CDR3 is TGTGCCAGCAGGCCCCAGTTGCGGGGGGGCTACGAGCAGTACTTC.

This clonotype showed up many times. The chain is built from TRBV20-1 and TRBJ1-5; D is possibly TRBD1 (6 bases). Trimming left V 5 bases short and J 1 base short, with 9 bases between. The CDR3 runs to 13 residues. From germline, CDR1 is DFQATT and CDR2 SNEGSKA (reference sequence). The CDR3 protein is CSAGTGSNQPQHF. The CDR3 DNA reads as TGCAGTGCTGGTACAGGGAGCAATCAGCCCCAGCATTTT.

This clonotype was observed a few times. The V call is TRBV12-3 or TRBV12-4, the J call TRBJ1-2; D not certain. This CDR3 region has 11 residues. The germline V and J ends were trimmed by 6 bases and 4 bases, with 6 bases remaining between them. CDR3 loop: CASRGFYGYTF. CDR3 in DNA: TGTGCCAGCAGGGGGTTCTATGGCTACACCTTC.

This clonotype has a count of ten or more. The V and J genes are TRBV30 and TRBJ1-3, with D hard to call. The CDR3 is 17 amino acids. Germline CDR1 and CDR2: GTSNPN and SVGIG (reference sequence). Trimming cost V 3 bases and J 0 bases, with 18 bases left between them. This CDR3 is CAWSAAGRAISGNTIYF. CDR3 sequence (DNA): TGTGCCTGGAGCGCCGCTGGGCGGGCAATCTCTGGAAACACCATATATTTT.

This clonotype was picked up many times. The CDR3 region has the DNA TGTGCCAGCAGTTTTTCCCGGGGGGCCAGAGAGACCCAGTACTTC. It codes for CASSFSRGARETQYF. The chain employs TRBV28 and TRBJ2-5, with D possibly being TRBD2 (7 bases). Germline loops: CDR1 MDHEN, CDR2 SYDVKM. Trimming left V 3 bases short and J 4 bases short, with 15 bases between. The CDR3 totals 15 residues.

This clonotype has ten or more counts. The chain links TRBV7-9 to TRBJ2-5; TRBD2 matches at 12 bases. J was trimmed by 5 bases and V by 8 bases; bases with no gene match: 6. Germline CDR1 reads SEHNR; CDR2 reads FQNEAQ (reference sequence). The CDR3 consists of 14 residues. DNA for the CDR3: TGTGCCAGCGGAGGGACTAGCGGGTCGGAGACCCAGTACTTC. Its translation: CASGGTSGSETQYF.

This clonotype came up many times. The rearrangement uses TRBV11-2 and TRBJ1-5; D may be TRBD1 (5 bases). This CDR3 spans 15 amino acids. V lost 1 base to trimming and J lost 1 base, with 8 bases between them. Per the germline V gene, CDR1 is SGHAT and CDR2 is FQNNGV. In nucleotides, the CDR3 is TGTGCCAGCAGCTTAGTGGGGGGAAGCAATCAGCCCCAGCATTTT. It encodes CASSLVGGSNQPQHF.

This clonotype was counted between two and nine times. The rearrangement joins TRBV2 to TRBJ2-3; D remains unclear. Trimming took 5 bases from V and 6 from J, leaving 15 bases between them. The CDR3 totals 14 residues. The V gene's germline CDR1 is SNHLY and CDR2 FYNNEI. Written as DNA, the CDR3 is TGTGCCAGCAGTATTCAAACGCCTGGGGATACGCAGTATTTT. Residues: CASSIQTPGDTQYF.

This clonotype was observed a few times. The J gene is TRBJ2-2, the V gene TRBV5-1, with 7 bases identical to TRBD1. Germline V gene data show CDR1 as SGHRS and CDR2 as YFSETQ. This CDR3 has 14 residues. V lost 3 bases to trimming and J lost 5 bases; unmatched junction nucleotides: 4. CDR3 amino acids: CASSWGTDTGELFF. DNA for the CDR3: TGCGCCAGCAGCTGGGGGACAGATACCGGGGAGCTGTTTTTT.

This clonotype came up many times. This chain links TRBV9 with TRBJ2-2; D may be TRBD2 (6 bases). V lost 0 bases and J lost 6, with 15 bases in between. This CDR3 has 16 amino acids. CDR1 SGDLS and CDR2 YYNGEE come from the germline V gene. The CDR3 loop is CASSVDFGGTAGELFF. The CDR3 DNA sequence: TGTGCCAGCAGCGTAGATTTCGGGGGTACAGCCGGGGAGCTGTTTTTT.

For the CDR3, the DNA is TGTGCCAGCAGTCCAGGGACAGGGGCCATGAACACTGAAGCTTTCTTT. It yields the protein CASSPGTGAMNTEAFF. The J gene is TRBJ1-1, the V gene TRBV6-1; 10 bases map to TRBD1. The CDR3 contains 16 residues. Germline V lookup: CDR1 MNHNS, CDR2 SASEGT. Losses at the gene ends were 5 bases for V and 0 bases for J; bases not matched to a gene: 6.

This clonotype was counted ten times or more. This chain links TRBV3-1 with TRBJ1-2, with TRBD1 identical over 8 bases. J lost 4 bases, V lost 2 bases, and 3 bases had no gene match. Germline CDR1 LGHDT, CDR2 YNNKEL (reference sequence). The CDR3 length is 14 residues. The CDR3 nucleotides are TGTGCCAGCAGCCAATTGGACAGGGCCTATGGCTACACCTTC. Encoded protein: CASSQLDRAYGYTF.

On this clonotype: A much larger clone is a single base away; this may be a read error. The genes are TRBV6-9 and TRBJ2-1; D not resolved. This CDR3 spans 13 amino acids. The V end was cut by 4 bases, the J end by 4 bases, with 8 bases between. CDR1 and CDR2 from the germline V gene are MNHGY and SVAAGI. CDR3 loop: CASSFGWYNEQFF. Here the CDR3 DNA reads TGTGCCAGCAGTTTTGGATGGTACAATGAGCAGTTCTTC.

Ten or more counts support this clonotype. The chain combines TRBV2 with TRBJ1-6, with 7 bases aligning to TRBD1. CDR1 is SNHLY, CDR2 FYNNEI, per germline. The CDR3 totals 13 residues. The ends lost 7 bases at V and 6 bases at J; junction bases unmatched: 3. The CDR3 loop reads CASKRQGNSPLHF. DNA for the CDR3: TGTGCCAGCAAGAGACAGGGTAATTCACCCCTCCACTTT. The entire variable domain, with the rest obtained from reference TRBV2 and TRBJ1-6, is as follows: EPEVTQTPSHQVTQMGQEVILRCVPISNHLYFYWYRQILGQKVEFLVSFYNNEISEKSEIFDDQFSVERPDGSNFTLKIRSTKLEDSAMYFCASKRQGNSPLHFGNGTRLTVT.

The chain recombines TRBV5-1 with TRBJ1-2; D uncertain. CDR1 and CDR2 (germline): SGHRS, YFSETQ. V was shortened by 1 base and J by 5 bases, with 9 bases between the two germline ends. The CDR3 covers 13 residues. CDR3 bases: TGCGCCAGCAGCTTGCTAGGAAGATATGGCTACACCTTC. Amino acid sequence: CASSLLGRYGYTF.